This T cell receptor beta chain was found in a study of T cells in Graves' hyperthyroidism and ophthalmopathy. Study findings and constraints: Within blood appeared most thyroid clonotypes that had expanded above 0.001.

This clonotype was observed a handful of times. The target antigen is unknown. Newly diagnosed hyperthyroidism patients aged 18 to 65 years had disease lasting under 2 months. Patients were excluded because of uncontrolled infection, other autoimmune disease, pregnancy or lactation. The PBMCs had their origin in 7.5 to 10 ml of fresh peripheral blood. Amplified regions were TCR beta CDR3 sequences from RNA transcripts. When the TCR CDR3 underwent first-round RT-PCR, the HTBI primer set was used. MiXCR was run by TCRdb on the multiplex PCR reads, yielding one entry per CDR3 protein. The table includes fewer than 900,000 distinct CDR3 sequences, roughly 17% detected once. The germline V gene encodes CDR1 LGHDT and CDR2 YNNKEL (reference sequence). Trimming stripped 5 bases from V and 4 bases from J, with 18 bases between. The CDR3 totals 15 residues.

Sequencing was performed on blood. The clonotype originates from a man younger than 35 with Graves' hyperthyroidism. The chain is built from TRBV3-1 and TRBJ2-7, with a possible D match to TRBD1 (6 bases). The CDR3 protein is CASSGGTGHGYEQYF. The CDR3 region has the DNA TGTGCCAGCAGCGGAGGTACGGGACACGGATACGAGCAGTACTTC.